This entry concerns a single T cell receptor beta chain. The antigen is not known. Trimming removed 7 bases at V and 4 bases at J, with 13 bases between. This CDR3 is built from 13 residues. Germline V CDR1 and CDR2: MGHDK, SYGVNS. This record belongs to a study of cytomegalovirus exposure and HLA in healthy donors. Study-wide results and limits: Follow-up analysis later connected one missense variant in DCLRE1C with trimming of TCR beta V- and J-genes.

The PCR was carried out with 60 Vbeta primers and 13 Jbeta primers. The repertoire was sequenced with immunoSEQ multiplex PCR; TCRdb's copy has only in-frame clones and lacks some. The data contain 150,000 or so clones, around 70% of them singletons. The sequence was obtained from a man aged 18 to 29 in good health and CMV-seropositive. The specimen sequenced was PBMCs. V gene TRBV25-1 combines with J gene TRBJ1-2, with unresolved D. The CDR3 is CASTGGRFYGYTF. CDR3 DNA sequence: TGTGCCAGCACCGGCGGCCGGTTCTATGGCTACACCTTC.